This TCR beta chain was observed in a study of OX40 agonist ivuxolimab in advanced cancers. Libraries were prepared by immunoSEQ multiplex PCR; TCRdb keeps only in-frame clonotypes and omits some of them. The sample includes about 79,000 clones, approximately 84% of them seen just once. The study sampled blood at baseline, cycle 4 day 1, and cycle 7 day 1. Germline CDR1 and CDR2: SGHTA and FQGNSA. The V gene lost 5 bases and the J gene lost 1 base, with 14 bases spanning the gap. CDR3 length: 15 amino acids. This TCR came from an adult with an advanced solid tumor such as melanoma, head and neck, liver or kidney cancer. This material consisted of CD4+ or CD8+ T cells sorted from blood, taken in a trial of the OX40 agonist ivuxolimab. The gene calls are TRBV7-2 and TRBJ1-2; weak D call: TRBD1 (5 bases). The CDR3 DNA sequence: TGTGCCAGCAGCAGTCGCCGGGACGGTAACTATGGCTACACCTTC. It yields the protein CASSSRRDGNYGYTF. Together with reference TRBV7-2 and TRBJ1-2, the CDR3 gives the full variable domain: GAGVSQSPSNKVTEKGKDVELRCDPISGHTALYWYRQSLGQGLEFLIYFQGNSAPDKSGLPSDRFSAERTGGSVSTLTIQRTQQEDSAVYLCASSSRRDGNYGYTFGSGTRLTVV.